The source of this T cell receptor beta chain is a study of OX40 agonist ivuxolimab in advanced cancers. Generated by immunoSEQ multiplex PCR, the TCRdb table keeps only in-frame clones and is missing some. Counted here are tens of thousands of clones, around 89% occurring once; the ten biggest clones make up about 5%. The starting material was CD4+ or CD8+ T cells sorted from blood, obtained in a trial of the OX40 agonist ivuxolimab. The TCR comes from an adult with an advanced solid tumor such as melanoma, head and neck, liver or kidney cancer.

In DNA, the CDR3 is TGCGCCAGCAGCGCCGGGACAGCGTGGGAGACCCAGTACTTC. Protein: CASSAGTAWETQYF. The V call is TRBV5-1, the J call TRBJ2-5, with 7 bases identical to TRBD1. From germline, CDR1 is SGHRS and CDR2 YFSETQ. V lost 4 bases, J lost 5 bases, and 8 bases stayed unmatched. The CDR3 totals 14 residues.